This entry lists 32 T cell receptor beta chains sequenced from one sample in a study of OX40 agonist ivuxolimab in advanced cancers. Method: immunoSEQ multiplex PCR; TCRdb's copy keeps in-frame clones and lacks some. The table shows more than 50,000 clones, with 86% occurring only once. The material was CD4+ or CD8+ T cells sorted from blood, obtained in a trial of the OX40 agonist ivuxolimab. These receptors originate from an adult with an advanced solid tumor such as melanoma, head and neck, liver or kidney cancer.

This clone came up a few times. The chain carries TRBV28 and TRBJ2-7; D uncertain. In germline, CDR1 is MDHEN, CDR2 SYDVKM. This CDR3 has 14 amino acids. Trimming shortened V by 6 bases and J by 2 bases, and 14 bases separated the two germline ends. DNA of the CDR3: TGTGCCAGCAGGGCGAGGATGGGCACCTACGAGCAGTACTTC. Translating it yields CASRARMGTYEQYF.

The gene calls are TRBV10-3 and TRBJ2-1; the match to TRBD2 covers 9 bases. The germline V gene encodes CDR1 ENHRY and CDR2 SYGVKD. V shed 6 bases, J shed 0 bases, and the junction held 6 bases outside the gene matches. The CDR3 is made up of 16 amino acids. This CDR3 is CAIRPSGVSSYNEQFF. CDR3 in DNA: TGTGCCATCAGGCCTAGCGGGGTTAGCTCCTACAATGAGCAGTTCTTC.

Of note for this clone: In the same sample, other DNA sequences code for this CDR3. J is TRBJ1-1 and V is TRBV7-9; no clear D gene. The germline V gene has CDR1 SEHNR and CDR2 FQNEAQ (reference sequence). CDR3 length: 12 residues. V lost 0 bases to trimming and J lost 4 bases, with 3 bases between them. DNA of the CDR3: TGTGCCAGCAGCTTAGCTGGCACTGAAGCTTTCTTT. As protein: CASSLAGTEAFF.

The V call is TRBV6-5, the J call TRBJ1-2; 10 bases fit TRBD1. The germline V gene has CDR1 MNHEY and CDR2 SVGAGI. V shed 6 bases, J shed 7 bases, and the junction held 8 bases outside the gene matches. The CDR3 sequence is 14 residues long. This chain's CDR3 is CASSQPDRGLGYTF. The DNA for the CDR3 is TGTGCCAGCAGCCAGCCAGACAGGGGGCTTGGCTACACCTTC.

This clone has only one observation. The CDR3 bases are TGTGCCAGCAGCCAGACTAGCGGGGCTTACGAGCAGTACTTC. Encoded protein: CASSQTSGAYEQYF. The chain carries TRBV4-2 and TRBJ2-7; 11 positions agree with TRBD2. The CDR3 length is 14 residues. Germline CDR1 and CDR2: LGHNA and YNFKEQ. Trimming took 3 bases from V and 4 from J; bases not matched to a gene: 2.

In this sample, this clone turned up once. The rearrangement joins TRBV6-6 to TRBJ2-1, with a weak D call TRBD1 (5 bases). Deletions cut 7 bases from V and 6 bases from J, with 19 bases between. CDR3 length: 15 residues. Germline V CDR1 and CDR2: MNHNY, SVGAGI (reference sequence). The CDR3: CASNLDSQYGNEQFF. CDR3 coding DNA: TGTGCCAGCAACCTAGACAGTCAGTACGGCAATGAGCAGTTCTTC.

The rearrangement uses TRBV2 and TRBJ2-1, with 7 nucleotides matching TRBD2. The CDR3 runs 14 residues. The trim removed 5 bases at V and 8 bases at J, leaving 9 bases unmatched. Germline CDR1 is SNHLY and CDR2 is FYNNEI. The DNA for the CDR3 is TGTGCCAGCAGTAGGGAGCGGGGCCAGGATGAGCAGTTCTTC. It yields the protein CASSRERGQDEQFF.

This chain links TRBV4-2 with TRBJ2-1; D is perhaps TRBD1 (6 bases). The V end lost 1 base, the J end lost 7 bases, and 11 bases lay between the germline ends. The germline V gene encodes CDR1 LGHNA and CDR2 YNFKEQ. This CDR3 region has 14 residues. As DNA, the CDR3 is TGTGCCAGCAGCCAAGGTGGGGGCGGAAATGAGCAGTTCTTC. Amino acid sequence: CASSQGGGGNEQFF.

The rearrangement uses TRBV6-1 and TRBJ2-3; no clear D. Germline V gene lookup returns CDR1 MNHNS and CDR2 SASEGT. V lost 4 bases to trimming and J lost 6 bases, with 11 bases between them. The CDR3 covers 13 residues. Written as DNA, the CDR3 is TGTGCCAGCAGTGCAATTCGTGGGGATACGCAGTATTTT. This sequence encodes CASSAIRGDTQYF.

A few counts support this clone. This chain uses TRBV6-4 with TRBJ2-2; possible D gene TRBD2, 5 bases. The CDR3 runs to 16 residues. Trimming pared 2 bases from V and 7 bases from J, leaving 17 bases between. Germline values: CDR1 MRHNA, CDR2 SNTAGT. The DNA for the CDR3 is TGTGCCAGCAGTGACCAACCGGGATTATCGGGCGGGGAGCTGTTTTTT. It encodes CASSDQPGLSGGELFF.

This chain joins TRBV4-3 and TRBJ2-5; 8 positions agree with TRBD1. The CDR3 spans 15 residues. V was clipped by 0 bases and J by 4 bases; unmatched bases: 4. In germline, CDR1 is LGHNA, CDR2 YSLEER. The CDR3 DNA reads TGCGCCAGCAGCCAAGAGTGGCAGGGGGCAGAGACCCAGTACTTC. Amino acid sequence: CASSQEWQGAETQYF.

The chain joins TRBV21-1 to TRBJ1-5; TRBD1, the D gene given by the table, was not confirmed from the DNA. TRBV21-1 is a pseudogene locus. The CDR3 is 18 residues long. The CDR3 sequence: CASSKNFQGATSNQPQHF. In DNA, the CDR3 is TGTGCCAGCAGCAAAAACTTTCAGGGGGCGACGAGCAATCAGCCCCAGCATTTT.

CDR3 loop: CASSLTGQGTYNEQFF. The CDR3 DNA sequence: TGTGCCAGCAGCTTAACGGGGCAGGGAACCTACAATGAGCAGTTCTTC. The chain links TRBV7-3 to TRBJ2-1; a possible D gene is TRBD1 (5 bases). Trimming cost V 0 bases and J 2 bases, with 11 bases left between them. CDR3 length: 16 amino acids. The germline V gene has CDR1 SGHTA and CDR2 FQGTGA. Full variable domain (missing parts from reference TRBV7-3 and TRBJ2-1): GAGVSQTPSNKVTEKGKYVELRCDPISGHTALYWYRQSLGQGPEFLIYFQGTGAADDSGLPNDRFFAVRPEGSVSTLKIQRTERGDSAVYLCASSLTGQGTYNEQFFGPGTRLTVL.

The chain links TRBV6-5 to TRBJ1-4; D is unclear. CDR3 size: 12 residues. Per the germline V gene, CDR1 is MNHEY and CDR2 is SVGAGI. The V and J ends lost 6 bases and 10 bases respectively, with 12 bases between them. CDR3: CASREFMGKLFF. The CDR3 nucleotides read TGTGCCAGCAGGGAATTTATGGGAAAACTGTTTTTT.

The rearrangement links TRBV7-6 to TRBJ1-2; no clear D gene. Germline V gives CDR1 SGHVS, CDR2 FNYEAQ. The germline V and J ends were trimmed by 1 base and 1 base, with 7 bases remaining between them. The CDR3 consists of 14 residues. CDR3 sequence reads: CASSLGSGNYGYTF. The CDR3 coding sequence is TGTGCCAGCAGCTTAGGATCTGGTAACTATGGCTACACCTTC.

The gene calls are TRBV18 and TRBJ2-7, with D perhaps matching TRBD1 (6 bases). V lost 1 base to trimming and J lost 7 bases, with 17 bases between them. The CDR3 spans 15 residues. Germline V CDR1 and CDR2: KGHSH, LQKENI. The DNA of the CDR3 is TGTGCCAGCTCACCACTGGAAACAGGGCAGATAGAGCAGTACTTC. Its translation: CASSPLETGQIEQYF. Complete variable domain (other parts from reference TRBV18 and TRBJ2-7): NAGVMQNPRHLVRRRGQEARLRCSPMKGHSHVYWYRQLPEEGLKFMVYLQKENIIDESGMPKERFSAEFPKEGPSILRIQQVVRGDSAAYFCASSPLETGQIEQYFGPGTRLTVT.

With respect to this clone: At one end the junction does not follow the germline gene, possibly because of a read error. V and J are TRBV7-2 and TRBJ2-5; D is unclear. CDR3 length: 12 residues. Germline loops: CDR1 SGHTA, CDR2 FQGNSA. CDR3 in amino acids: CASSLAQGTQYF. The CDR3 coding sequence is TGTGCCAGCAGCTTAGCACAAGGGACCCAGTACTTC.

The V gene is TRBV13, the J gene TRBJ2-5; D gene ambiguous. CDR3 length: 14 amino acids. Germline CDR1 reads PRHDT; CDR2 reads FYEKMQ (reference sequence). Trimming left V 5 bases short and J 1 base short, with 11 bases between. As DNA, the CDR3 is TGTGCCAGCAGCCCCCCGTGGGGCCAAGAGACCCAGTACTTC. This gives the protein CASSPPWGQETQYF.

V usage is TRBV14 and J usage is TRBJ2-1; D uncertain. Trimming pared 4 bases from V and 5 bases from J, leaving 3 bases between. The CDR3 totals 11 residues. Germline CDR1 and CDR2: SGHDN and FVKESK. CDR3 coding DNA: TGTGCCAGCAGCCGTAACAATGAGCAGTTCTTC. Its protein product is CASSRNNEQFF.

This chain links TRBV27 with TRBJ2-3, with TRBD2 matching over 12 bases. Trimming took 4 bases from V and 5 from J; bases not matched to a gene: 10. CDR3 length equals 17 residues. Germline V gene sequence: CDR1 MNHEY, CDR2 SMNVEV (reference sequence). The DNA for the CDR3 is TGTGCCAGCAGTTCATCTAGCGGGGGGGTTTTAGGAGATACGCAGTATTTT. It translates to CASSSSSGGVLGDTQYF.

The V and J genes are TRBV5-4 and TRBJ1-4; D ambiguous. This CDR3 region has 14 residues. Trimming removed 4 bases from V and 0 bases from J, with 7 bases in between. Germline V lookup: CDR1 SGHNT, CDR2 YYREEE (reference sequence). The CDR3: CASSTPATNEKLFF. The CDR3 nucleotides are TGTGCCAGCAGCACGCCTGCAACTAATGAAAAACTGTTTTTT.

The chain combines TRBV19 with TRBJ2-5; TRBD1 or TRBD2 may be the D gene (5 bases each). CDR3 size: 11 residues. Germline values: CDR1 LNHDA, CDR2 SQIVND (reference sequence). Trimming cost V 6 bases and J 7 bases, with 9 bases left between them. This CDR3 is CASRGTGTQYF. CDR3 DNA: TGTGCCAGTAGGGGGACCGGGACCCAGTACTTC.

The rearrangement joins TRBV19 to TRBJ2-2; D may be TRBD2 (5 bases). This CDR3 has 19 residues. V was clipped by 4 bases and J by 1 base, with 22 bases between them. Germline values: CDR1 LNHDA, CDR2 SQIVND (reference sequence). DNA of the CDR3: TGTGCCAGTAGTAGACGACACCCCCGGGGTTTGGAGAACACCGGGGAGCTGTTTTTT. Translation: CASSRRHPRGLENTGELFF.

The J gene is TRBJ1-1, the V gene TRBV19; 8 nucleotides align to TRBD1. After removal of 3 bases from V and 3 bases from J, the junction contained 3 bases not matched to a gene. This CDR3 region has 14 residues. Per the germline V gene, CDR1 is LNHDA and CDR2 is SQIVND (reference sequence). This CDR3 is CASSIRGPDTEAFF. Written as DNA, the CDR3 is TGTGCCAGTAGTATCAGGGGGCCGGACACTGAAGCTTTCTTT.

The V and J genes are TRBV14 and TRBJ2-3; tentatively, D is TRBD1 (6 bases). V lost 0 bases, J lost 1 base, and 11 bases lay in between. The V gene's germline CDR1 is SGHDN and CDR2 FVKESK. The CDR3 has 16 residues. The CDR3: CASSQEGAVGTDTQYF. The CDR3 DNA reads TGTGCCAGCAGCCAAGAGGGGGCGGTCGGCACAGATACGCAGTATTTT. The variable domain in full, completed from reference TRBV14 and TRBJ2-3, reads EAGVTQFPSHSVIEKGQTVTLRCDPISGHDNLYWYRRVMGKEIKFLLHFVKESKQDESGMPNNRFLAERTGGTYSTLKVQPAELEDSGVYFCASSQEGAVGTDTQYFGPGTRLTVL.

In its sample, this clone was seen once. The chain uses TRBV6-5 and TRBJ1-5; D not certain. With 6 bases removed from V and 16 bases from J, the gap between germline ends came to 25 bases. The CDR3 loop spans 14 amino acids. CDR1 and CDR2 (germline): MNHEY, SVGAGI. The DNA of the CDR3 is TGTGCCAGCAGACCTCAGGAGACAAGAAGTAGTGAACATTTT. Its protein product is CASRPQETRSSEHF.

The J gene is TRBJ2-3, the V gene TRBV7-2; D is undetermined. V was trimmed by 3 bases and J by 0 bases, leaving 10 bases between them. CDR3 length: 15 residues. CDR1 is SGHTA and CDR2 is FQGNSA in the germline V gene. The CDR3 sequence: CASSFAWGSTDTQYF. As DNA, the CDR3 is TGTGCCAGCAGCTTTGCTTGGGGAAGCACAGATACGCAGTATTTT.

The rearrangement links TRBV18 to TRBJ1-2, with D uncertain. CDR1 is KGHSH and CDR2 is LQKENI in the germline V gene. CDR3 length: 13 residues. V lost 3 bases to trimming and J lost 2 bases, with 7 bases between them. Here the CDR3 DNA reads TGTGCCAGCTCACCCAACGAGAACTATGGCTACACCTTC. Translated, it gives CASSPNENYGYTF.

The CDR3 DNA reads as TGCAGCGGGAGGGCGGGGGGCTCGACGGCCCAGTACTTC. This encodes CSGRAGGSTAQYF. The chain joins TRBV29-1 to TRBJ2-5, with 8 bases lining up with TRBD2. CDR3 length: 13 amino acids. After removal of 7 bases from V and 9 bases from J, the junction contained 13 bases not matched to a gene. From germline, CDR1 is SQVTM and CDR2 ANQGSEA.

The V call is TRBV7-9, the J call TRBJ2-2; 7 bases map to TRBD2. CDR3 size: 15 residues. Germline assignment: CDR1 SEHNR and CDR2 FQNEAQ (reference sequence). V shed 7 bases, J shed 2 bases, and the junction held 7 bases outside the gene matches. The CDR3 region has the DNA TGTGCCAGCACCAGCGGGGCGGGAAACACCGGGGAGCTGTTTTTT. Protein product: CASTSGAGNTGELFF.

The chain is built from TRBV7-6 and TRBJ2-5; D might be TRBD2 (7 bases). Germline V CDR1 and CDR2: SGHVS, FNYEAQ. The CDR3 covers 14 residues. V gave up 1 base and J gave up 6 bases, with 12 bases separating them. CDR3 sequence: CASSLERGDKTQYF. In nucleotides, the CDR3 is TGTGCCAGCAGCTTAGAACGGGGGGACAAGACCCAGTACTTC. The full variable domain, rest sourced from reference TRBV7-6 and TRBJ2-5, is GAGVSQSPRYKVTKRGQDVALRCDPISGHVSLYWYRQALGQGPEFLTYFNYEAQQDKSGLPNDRFSAERPEGSISTLTIQRTEQRDSAMYRCASSLERGDKTQYFGPGTRLLVL.

This clone was seen once. This chain links TRBV2 with TRBJ2-7; TRBD1 is a possible D gene (7 bases). The V gene lost 6 bases and the J gene lost 3 bases, with 15 bases spanning the gap. The CDR3 loop spans 14 amino acids. The germline V gene encodes CDR1 SNHLY and CDR2 FYNNEI. CDR3 sequence: CASRQTGTFYEQYF. Written as DNA, the CDR3 is TGTGCCAGCAGACAGACAGGGACTTTCTACGAGCAGTACTTC.